This is a list of T cell receptor beta chains from one sample in a study of cytomegalovirus exposure and HLA in healthy donors. The method was immunoSEQ multiplex PCR; TCRdb's version includes in-frame clones alone and lacks a portion of them. The sample carries 100,000 to 150,000 clones, 65% to 90% recorded once. Sequenced material: PBMCs. These receptors were collected from a girl aged 2-9 years in good health and CMV-seronegative. Each CDR3 is given with its conserved first and last residue. The D gene is left open where the match is weak. Expanded clones get a size class; other rows say once, few or many, or leave the size out.

14	TRBV15	TRBD2	-	TRBJ2-1	TGTGCCACCAGCAGAGCTCCGGGGGGGGATGAGCAGTTCTTC	CATSRAPGGDEQFF
14	TRBV4-1	-	once	TRBJ1-1	TGCGCCAGCAGCCAGACTGATATGAACACTGAAGCTTTCTTT	CASSQTDMNTEAFF
16	TRBV2	TRBD2	-	TRBJ2-1	TGTGCCAGCACCCTACGGACTAGCGGGAGCTACAATGAGCAGTTCTTC	CASTLRTSGSYNEQFF
14	TRBV19	TRBD1	-	TRBJ1-5	TGTGCCAGTAGAATCCAGGGGGCTAACCAGCCCCAGCATTTT	CASRIQGANQPQHF
17	TRBV18	-	-	TRBJ1-5	TGTGCCAGCTCACCAGGGAGCGGATCTTATAGCAATCAGCCCCAGCATTTT	CASSPGSGSYSNQPQHF
15	TRBV28	TRBD1	-	TRBJ1-2	TGTGCCAGCAGTTTGGCCGGGACAGGCCACTATGGCTACACCTTC	CASSLAGTGHYGYTF
19	TRBV28	TRBD1	-	TRBJ1-5	TGTGCCAGCAGTTTAAGGGTGCGGGGACAGCTGTATAGCAATCAGCCCCAGCATTTT	CASSLRVRGQLYSNQPQHF
12	TRBV30	-	-	TRBJ2-7	TGTGCCTGGAGTTACGGGAGCTACGAGCAGTACTTC	CAWSYGSYEQYF
13	TRBV11-2	-	-	TRBJ2-5	TGTGCCAGCAGCTTAGGGCTGGCAGAGACCCAGTACTTC	CASSLGLAETQYF
13	TRBV5-6	TRBD2	-	TRBJ2-7	TGTGCCAGCAGTACTAGCGGGGGCTACGAGCAGTACTTC	CASSTSGGYEQYF
17	TRBV4-3	TRBD1	-	TRBJ2-3	TGCGCCAGCAGCCAAGATCGTACGAGGACAGGGGCAGATACGCAGTATTTT	CASSQDRTRTGADTQYF
13	TRBV19	TRBD2	-	TRBJ2-7	TGTGCCAGTAGTGGACTAGCGTTCTCCGAGCAGTACTTC	CASSGLAFSEQYF
13	TRBV2	TRBD1	-	TRBJ1-5	TGTGCCAGCAAGGGACAGGTTAATCAGCCCCAGCATTTT	CASKGQVNQPQHF
14	TRBV10-1	TRBD2	once	TRBJ2-7	TGCGCCAGCAGTGACCCCGGGACCCCGGGAGGGCAGTACTTC	CASSDPGTPGGQYF
15	TRBV9	-	-	TRBJ1-2	TGTGCCAGCAGTCCCCTTCGGGTCCCTAACTATGGCTACACCTTC	CASSPLRVPNYGYTF
17	TRBV5-1	-	-	TRBJ2-1	TGCGCCAGCAGCCCTCTGGTTGGTGGCAGGGGTGGAAATGAGCAGTTCTTC	CASSPLVGGRGGNEQFF
12	TRBV28	-	-	TRBJ1-1	TGTGCCAGCAGTTTATCCAGGTTTGAAGCTTTCTTT	CASSLSRFEAFF
15	TRBV5-1	-	-	TRBJ2-2	TGCGCCAGCTGCTCCGGGATCTCGGGCACCGGGGAGCTGTTTTTT	CASCSGISGTGELFF
16	TRBV5-4	-	-	TRBJ2-7	TGTGCCAGCAGCTTGAATTCTTACTTAAGCTCCTACGAGCAGTACTTC	CASSLNSYLSSYEQYF
15	TRBV2	TRBD2	-	TRBJ2-1	TGTGCCAGCAGGGAAGGACTAGCGGGAGTGGGTGAGCAGTTCTTC	CASREGLAGVGEQFF
18	TRBV28	-	-	TRBJ2-6	TGTGCCAGCAGACTGACACAGGGAGCCCGCTCTGGGGCCAACGTCCTGACTTTC	CASRLTQGARSGANVLTF
16	TRBV19	TRBD1	-	TRBJ1-2	TGTGCCAGTAGTATAGATGGGGGACAGGCGAACTATGGCTACACCTTC	CASSIDGGQANYGYTF
15	TRBV21-1	-	-	TRBJ2-1	TGTGCCAGCAGCATTTCCGGGACAGGGGACAATGAGCAGTTCTTC	CASSISGTGDNEQFF
18	TRBV7-9	TRBD1	-	TRBJ1-3	TGTGCCAGCAGCCAGCCCGGGACAGGTACAACCTCTGGAAACACCATATATTTT	CASSQPGTGTTSGNTIYF
14	TRBV6-5	-	-	TRBJ2-1	TGTGCCAGCAGTTACGTACAGGGCTACAATGAGCAGTTCTTC	CASSYVQGYNEQFF
13	TRBV4-1	-	few	TRBJ2-5	TGCGCCAGCAGCCAACAGTACCAAGAGACCCAGTACTTC	CASSQQYQETQYF
16	TRBV14	TRBD2	-	TRBJ2-1	TGTGCCAGCAGCGGACTAGCGGGGGGCCGCTACAATGAGCAGTTCTTC	CASSGLAGGRYNEQFF
13	TRBV10-1	-	-	TRBJ2-4	TGCGCCAGCAGTGAGTACAAGGGAGGCATTCAGTACTTC	CASSEYKGGIQYF
13	TRBV6-5	TRBD1	-	TRBJ2-7	TGTGCCAGCGATCCGGGACAGACATACGAGCAGTACTTC	CASDPGQTYEQYF
16	TRBV6-6	-	-	TRBJ2-7	TGTGCCAGCAGTGTCCCTAGCGGCGTCCAGGGGAACGAGCAGTACTTC	CASSVPSGVQGNEQYF
15	TRBV5-1	TRBD1	-	TRBJ2-3	TGCGCCAGCAGCTTACAGGGGGCGTGGACAGATACGCAGTATTTT	CASSLQGAWTDTQYF
17	TRBV7-9	-	few	TRBJ1-1	TGTGCCAGCAGCTTATTTCAGGGAGGAAAAGGGGACACTGAAGCTTTCTTT	CASSLFQGGKGDTEAFF
16	TRBV4-1	TRBD2	-	TRBJ2-1	TGCGCCAGCAGCCAACTAGCGGGAGTTCCCTACAATGAGCAGTTCTTC	CASSQLAGVPYNEQFF
13	TRBV29-1	TRBD2	-	TRBJ2-7	TGCAGCGCACTAGCGGGGGGGTCCTACGAGCAGTACTTC	CSALAGGSYEQYF
11	TRBV5-4	-	-	TRBJ2-5	TGTGCCAGCAGCTCACAAGAGACCCAGTACTTC	CASSSQETQYF
14	TRBV6-6	-	-	TRBJ1-1	TGTGCCAGCAGTTACGCGGGATTGAACACTGAAGCTTTCTTT	CASSYAGLNTEAFF
17	TRBV4-1	TRBD2	-	TRBJ2-1	TGCGCCAGCAGCCAAGATATAGGGGGACTAGCAGGTTTTGAGCAGTTCTTC	CASSQDIGGLAGFEQFF
12	TRBV7-2	-	-	TRBJ2-5	TGTGCCAGCAGCTCGGTACAAGAGACCCAGTACTTC	CASSSVQETQYF
14	TRBV6-5	-	-	TRBJ1-2	TGTGCCAGCAGTTACTCAAGGGGCGATTATGGCTACACCTTC	CASSYSRGDYGYTF
15	TRBV30	-	-	TRBJ2-1	TGTGCCTGGATGATTGGAGGGGGAGGGCTCTCTAGTAAGTTCTTC	CAWMIGGGGLSSKFF
13	TRBV27	-	-	TRBJ2-7	TGTGCCAGCAGTTTATCCTACGTCCACGAGCAGTACTTC	CASSLSYVHEQYF
16	TRBV14	TRBD2	-	TRBJ2-3	TGTGCCAGCAGTAAACATCGGACTAGCGGGAGGGATACGCAGTATTTT	CASSKHRTSGRDTQYF
13	TRBV30	-	once	TRBJ1-4	TGTGCCTGGAATGGAGGGTTTAATGAAAAACTGTTTTTT	CAWNGGFNEKLFF
11	TRBV20-1	-	-	TRBJ1-2	TGCAGTGCCGATACAGGGATTGGCTACACCTTC	CSADTGIGYTF
14	TRBV28	TRBD1	-	TRBJ1-1	TGTGCCAGCAGTACAGGGGGACTGAACACTGAAGCTTTCTTT	CASSTGGLNTEAFF
12	TRBV7-9	TRBD1	-	TRBJ1-2	TGTGCCAGCAGCTTCTTACAGGGGGGGTACACCTTC	CASSFLQGGYTF
17	TRBV19	TRBD2	-	TRBJ2-4	TGTGCCAGTAGTATAGCTTTTCGGGGGGACCCTCACTTCATTCAGTACTTC	CASSIAFRGDPHFIQYF
15	TRBV5-1	-	-	TRBJ1-6	TGCGCCAGCAGCCCCCAGACAGATGGGGATTCACCCCTCCACTTT	CASSPQTDGDSPLHF
16	TRBV7-2	TRBD2	-	TRBJ2-5	TGTGCCAGCAGCTTAGGGGTTGGACTAGCAGTAGAGACCCAGTACTTC	CASSLGVGLAVETQYF